This T cell receptor (beta chain) was captured in a study of CD8 T cells in Susac syndrome (dated by TCRdb to about 2019). Study-wide context: Among the Susac syndrome patients who were sequenced, clinically active disease was present in six and clinical remission was observed in roughly eight. Susac syndrome patients were therapy-naive, on corticosteroids (some also receiving IVIg), or on IVIg alone at blood withdrawal. Whether CD8+ T cell activation and differentiation in Susac syndrome was antigen driven was tested using repertoire sequencing. The clonality of the CD8+ T cell repertoire was compared across about a dozen healthy donors, some 14 Susac syndrome patients and roughly 16 multiple sclerosis patients.

Comments on this clonotype: The target of this receptor is not known. Base qualities were left out, and no much larger clone turns up one base away.

Paper-wide results and their limitations: Clonal expansion was seen in Susac syndrome CD8+ repertoires, peaking in CD8+ TEMRA cells and being greater in clinically active patients than in remitting ones. The number of individuals in the TCR sequencing and HLA analysis was recognized as being relatively small. Looking at Susac-specific public clones, the researchers identified under 20 in the total CD8+ repertoire and about 5 in the CD8+ TEMRA repertoire.

High-throughput TCR beta sequencing profiled peripheral blood CD8+ and CD4+ T cells from healthy donors, Susac syndrome patients and multiple sclerosis patients. Susac syndrome patients met recently defined diagnostic criteria for definite or probable disease. Bulk CD8+ and CD4+ T cells were purified by magnetic negative isolation, while CD8+ TEMRA cells were enriched using FACS. Blood was drawn into EDTA tubes, processed within 24 hours, and PBMCs were isolated by density gradient centrifugation. PBMCs intended for TCR sequencing were cryopreserved in liquid nitrogen and were subsequently thawed in a 37 degrees C water bath. Purity of sorted or isolated CD4+, CD8+ and CD8+ TEMRA cells was at least 90%. The CDR3 runs 17 amino acids, cysteine and phenylalanine included. Of all the DNA, just the CDR3 is kept, 51 bases in frame from base 1. The V end gives up 3 bases and the J end 5 bases, leaving 10 bases in the junction not matched to a gene. The germline V gene provides CDR1 MGHDK and CDR2 SYGVNS.

RNA was extracted using the RNeasy kit, and 0.5 to 1 microgram was reverse transcribed with random hexamers. TCR beta CDR3 regions were amplified with the immunoSEQ multiplex PCR assay covering 54 Vbeta and 13 Jbeta segments. PCR amplification bias was corrected by using a synthetic template baseline for primer optimization and computational correction. The published analysis was carried out like this. Reads were annotated to V, D and J genes according to IMGT and were analyzed with immunoSEQ Analyzer, with only productive sequences retained. Clonality was computed as one minus Shannon entropy normalized by log2 of the number of productive unique sequences. For each patient and control, public and private clones were evaluated among the 100 most prevalent clones. A clone was defined as Susac-specific if it was absent from the healthy and MS cohorts, from some 1,100 published viral clones and from other ImmuneACCESS disease sequences. TCRdb reworked the public reads: Q25 trimming with fastp, MiXCR clone assembly, productive beta chains retained. CDR3 protein duplicates are merged, each entry listing the most common genes and DNA. The V and J calls here are based on TCRdb, not the publication. The sample table shows about 130,000 distinct CDR3 sequences, and more than 85% are seen once. The top ten hold 0.15% to 0.2% of the sample.

The receptor's source is a human donor with Susac syndrome. The specimen sequenced was CD8+ T cells from PBMCs. The V and J genes are TRBV25-1 and TRBJ2-5; 12 bases in the middle match TRBD2. CDR3 region: CASSDSSGREILETQYF. The bases read TGTGCCAGCAGTGACTCTAGCGGGAGGGAGATTTTGGAGACCCAGTACTTC.